One and the same sample provided the 29 T cell receptor beta chains below, sequenced in a study of control samples from healthy donors and cancer patients. Sequencing was performed with immunoSEQ multiplex PCR; in TCRdb, only in-frame clones are kept and a portion is missing. Of roughly 8,500 clones listed, roughly nine tenths are singletons. Source material: PBMCs. The receptors were sampled from a man in his sixties with colorectal cancer.

The CDR3, as DNA: TGTGCCAGCAGCCAAGATCTGGGGGAATATATCTATGGCTACACCTTC. Translation: CASSQDLGEYIYGYTF. The gene calls are TRBV4-2 and TRBJ1-2; possibly TRBD1 for D (5 bases). This CDR3 has 16 residues. V shed 0 bases and J shed 4 bases, with 15 bases lying between them. CDR1 LGHNA and CDR2 YNFKEQ come from the germline V gene.

The rearrangement joins TRBV2 to TRBJ2-5; 10 nucleotides match TRBD2. Looked up from germline, CDR1 is SNHLY and CDR2 is FYNNEI. V shed 1 base, J shed 2 bases, and the junction held 13 bases outside the gene matches. This CDR3 has 19 amino acids. This CDR3 reads CASSEGSLAGAILQETQYF. In DNA, the CDR3 is TGTGCCAGCAGTGAAGGGTCCCTAGCGGGGGCCATACTTCAAGAGACCCAGTACTTC. The whole variable domain, filled in from reference TRBV2 and TRBJ2-5, reads EPEVTQTPSHQVTQMGQEVILRCVPISNHLYFYWYRQILGQKVEFLVSFYNNEISEKSEIFDDQFSVERPDGSNFTLKIRSTKLEDSAMYFCASSEGSLAGAILQETQYFGPGTRLLVL.

The chain joins TRBV10-3 to TRBJ2-5; 9 nucleotides agree with TRBD1. This CDR3 contains 18 residues. Germline trimming cut 2 bases from V and 1 base from J; bases unmatched to any gene: 11. CDR1 and CDR2 from the germline V gene are ENHRY and SYGVKD. DNA for the CDR3: TGTGCCATCAGTGAGAGGGACAGGGTTTTAGGGGGCCAAGAGACCCAGTACTTC. Translating gives CAISERDRVLGGQETQYF.

V usage is TRBV9 and J usage is TRBJ1-2, with D possibly matching TRBD1 (5 bases). Trimming shortened V by 5 bases and J by 8 bases, and 13 bases separated the two germline ends. CDR3 length: 12 amino acids. Per the germline V gene, CDR1 is SGDLS and CDR2 is YYNGEE. Here the CDR3 DNA reads TGTGCCAGCAGGCAGGGAGTGAAGGGCTACACCTTC. This translates into CASRQGVKGYTF.

The chain combines TRBV2 with TRBJ1-3, with 7 bases aligning to TRBD1. The V segment lost 5 bases and the J segment 2 bases; nucleotides outside the gene matches: 3. This CDR3 has 14 amino acids. The V gene's germline CDR1 is SNHLY and CDR2 FYNNEI. The CDR3 nucleotides read TGTGCCAGCAGTTCTCAGGGGGCTGGAAACACCATATATTTT. Translated, it gives CASSSQGAGNTIYF.

This rearrangement joins TRBV20-1 to TRBJ2-1, with D maybe TRBD2 (7 bases). Germline loops: CDR1 DFQATT, CDR2 SNEGSKA (reference sequence). V was clipped by 3 bases and J by 6 bases, with 24 bases between them. The CDR3 contains 17 residues. The CDR3 DNA is TGCAGTGCTAGTGGGGGGGGCCCTAGCGGAGTCTCCAATGAGCAGTTCTTC. Residues: CSASGGGPSGVSNEQFF.

The genes are TRBV28 and TRBJ1-4, with TRBD1 matching over 8 bases. Per the germline V gene, CDR1 is MDHEN and CDR2 is SYDVKM. The CDR3 spans 16 residues. Trimming took 4 bases from V and 7 from J; bases not matched to a gene: 11. CDR3 residues: CASSSRRTGSVEKLFF. CDR3 nucleotide sequence: TGTGCCAGCAGTTCTCGAAGGACAGGGTCGGTTGAAAAACTGTTTTTT.

This sequence joins TRBV2 and TRBJ1-5, with D unclear. Germline CDR1 SNHLY, CDR2 FYNNEI. The V and J ends lost 3 bases and 12 bases respectively, with 15 bases between them. The CDR3 extends over 13 amino acids. The CDR3, as DNA: TGTGCCAGCAGTGAGCCGCTCCGGAGTAACCAGCATTTT. Protein sequence: CASSEPLRSNQHF.

This chain connects TRBV29-1 to TRBJ2-5; TRBD1 agrees at 10 bases. There are 13 residues in the CDR3. Germline V gene lookup returns CDR1 SQVTM and CDR2 ANQGSEA. The V and J ends lost 7 bases and 6 bases, in that order; junction bases with no gene match: 8. The CDR3 coding sequence is TGCAGCGCTCGGACAGGGGGGGTACAGACCCAGTACTTC. It is translated as CSARTGGVQTQYF.

In this sample, this clone turned up once. The chain uses TRBV6-5 and TRBJ1-5; unclear D gene. This CDR3 is 14 amino acids long. The V end was cut by 2 bases, the J end by 9 bases, with 14 bases between. CDR1 and CDR2 from the germline V gene are MNHEY and SVGAGI. CDR3 in DNA: TGTGCCAGCAGTTACGCGGCCACCAGCCGGCCCCAGCATTTT. This codes for CASSYAATSRPQHF.

This chain connects TRBV7-9 to TRBJ2-5; D possibly corresponds to TRBD2 (6 bases). CDR3 size: 15 residues. The ends were cut back, 5 bases at V and 2 bases at J, with 15 bases in the middle. Germline CDR1 SEHNR, CDR2 FQNEAQ (reference sequence). The CDR3 loop is CASSPKRRVQETQYF. The CDR3 DNA reads as TGTGCCAGCAGCCCAAAGAGGAGGGTTCAAGAGACCCAGTACTTC.

The chain combines TRBV6-6 with TRBJ2-5; either TRBD1 or TRBD2 may supply D (6 bases each). The CDR3 extends over 13 amino acids. Looked up from germline, CDR1 is MNHNY and CDR2 is SVGAGI (reference sequence). V was shortened by 7 bases and J by 5 bases, with 14 bases between the two germline ends. The CDR3 nucleotides are TGTGCCAGCAATAGGGGGGCCGGGGAGACCCAGTACTTC. Translation gives CASNRGAGETQYF.

This clone was counted a single time. This rearrangement joins TRBV5-4 to TRBJ2-5; no clear D gene. There are 13 residues in the CDR3. The germline gives CDR1 SGHNT, CDR2 YYREEE (reference sequence). Trimming pared 4 bases from V and 5 bases from J, leaving 12 bases between. As DNA, the CDR3 is TGTGCCAGCAGCCAAGACCCTGTGGAGACCCAGTACTTC. Translated: CASSQDPVETQYF.

Here the CDR3 DNA reads TGTGCCGTCCGGACAGGGCCCATGAACACTGAAGCTTTCTTT. It is translated as CAVRTGPMNTEAFF. The chain joins TRBV19 to TRBJ1-1; 8 positions agree with TRBD1. Germline lookup yields CDR1 LNHDA and CDR2 SQIVND (reference sequence). V gave up 11 bases and J gave up 0 bases; unmatched junction bases: 8. The CDR3 has 14 residues.

The chain's CDR3 is CASRRLQNTEAFF. The DNA for the CDR3 is TGTGCCAGCAGAAGACTGCAAAACACTGAAGCTTTCTTT. The genes are TRBV6-5 and TRBJ1-1; D unclear. Germline V CDR1 and CDR2: MNHEY, SVGAGI. This CDR3 comprises 13 residues. V was trimmed by 6 bases and J by 2 bases, leaving 10 bases between them.

This clone has more than one count but fewer than ten. This rearrangement joins TRBV29-1 to TRBJ2-3; D is unclear. This CDR3 contains 12 residues. V lost 7 bases and J 6 bases, leaving 14 bases between the germline ends. Germline loops: CDR1 SQVTM, CDR2 ANQGSEA. CDR3 sequence (DNA): TGCAGCGAATATAAGGGTGGGGATACGCAGTATTTT. Amino acids: CSEYKGGDTQYF.

The V gene is TRBV3-1 (or the pseudogene TRBV3-2), the J gene TRBJ1-1; D not certain. Trimming removed 5 bases at V and 3 bases at J, with 10 bases between. The CDR3 is 13 amino acids. The V gene's germline CDR1 is LGHDT and CDR2 YNNKEL (reference sequence). The CDR3 sequence is CASSTREDTEAFF. CDR3 sequence (DNA): TGTGCCAGCAGCACCCGGGAGGACACTGAAGCTTTCTTT.

The chain joins TRBV24-1 to TRBJ2-3, with 8 bases aligning to TRBD1. The trim removed 12 bases at V and 1 base at J, leaving 5 bases unmatched. Germline V gene lookup returns CDR1 KGHDR and CDR2 SFDVKD. The CDR3 has 13 residues. This chain's CDR3 is CAASGGGTDTQYF. CDR3 coding DNA: TGTGCCGCCTCAGGGGGCGGCACAGATACGCAGTATTTT.

This chain links TRBV5-1 with TRBJ1-3; D is undetermined. This CDR3 has 14 residues. Germline V CDR1 and CDR2: SGHRS, YFSETQ. With 2 bases removed from V and 3 bases from J, the gap between germline ends came to 9 bases. Here the CDR3 DNA reads TGCGCCAGCAGCTTAATCGACGGTGGAAACACCATATATTTT. Protein product: CASSLIDGGNTIYF.

The genes are TRBV7-3 and TRBJ1-1; D gene unclear. V lost 6 bases and J 5 bases, leaving 10 bases between the germline ends. CDR3 length: 12 residues. Germline V CDR1 and CDR2: SGHTA, FQGTGA. The CDR3 here is CASSSRGTEAFF. The CDR3 DNA reads TGTGCCAGCAGTAGTAGAGGTACTGAAGCTTTCTTT.

The J gene is TRBJ2-5, the V gene TRBV19; TRBD1 agrees at 7 bases. CDR1 is LNHDA, CDR2 SQIVND, per germline (reference sequence). V lost 5 bases and J lost 2; bases outside the gene matches: 2. The CDR3 spans 13 residues. CDR3 region: CASSVRGQETQYF. The CDR3 DNA reads TGTGCCAGTAGTGTCAGGGGGCAAGAGACCCAGTACTTC.

The J gene is TRBJ2-3, the V gene TRBV4-2; 11 bases align to TRBD1. Germline CDR1 reads LGHNA; CDR2 reads YNFKEQ. This CDR3 has 17 amino acids. Losses at the gene ends were 1 base for V and 6 bases for J; bases not matched to a gene: 9. The CDR3 reads CASSQVAGQGVPDTQYF. The CDR3 nucleotides read TGTGCCAGCAGCCAAGTCGCGGGACAGGGGGTCCCCGATACGCAGTATTTT.

This clone is deemed large. This chain connects TRBV9 to TRBJ2-2; 9 positions agree with TRBD1. J was trimmed by 2 bases and V by 2 bases; bases with no gene match: 7. CDR3 length: 17 residues. Germline lookup yields CDR1 SGDLS and CDR2 YYNGEE. The CDR3 is CASSVTRDRVNTGELFF. CDR3 nucleotides: TGTGCCAGCAGCGTGACCCGGGACAGGGTTAACACCGGGGAGCTGTTTTTT.

V usage is TRBV15 and J usage is TRBJ2-1; no clear D gene. Germline values: CDR1 LNHNV, CDR2 YYDKDF (reference sequence). Trimming pared 1 base from V and 12 bases from J, leaving 13 bases between. The CDR3 loop spans 13 amino acids. The CDR3 spells CATSRVLSAGQFF. The CDR3 nucleotides read TGTGCCACCAGCAGAGTCCTCTCGGCAGGGCAGTTCTTC.

The chain has TRBV27 and TRBJ2-6; D possibly corresponds to TRBD1 (6 bases). The CDR3 has 16 amino acids. In germline, CDR1 is MNHEY, CDR2 SMNVEV (reference sequence). Deletions cut 8 bases from V and 1 base from J, with 15 bases between. The CDR3 nucleotides read TGTGCCAGCGCAGACCTAGGGGGTTCTGGGGCCAACGTCCTGACTTTC. This translates into CASADLGGSGANVLTF. Full variable domain (remainder filled in from reference TRBV27 and TRBJ2-6): EAQVTQNPRYLITVTGKKLTVTCSQNMNHEYMSWYRQDPGLGLRQIYYSMNVEVTDKGDVPEGYKVSRKEKRNFPLILESPSPNQTSLYFCASADLGGSGANVLTFGAGSRLTVL.

This chain links TRBV5-5 with TRBJ2-3; no firm D call. In germline, CDR1 is SGHKS, CDR2 YYEKEE (reference sequence). Trimming pared 0 bases from V and 2 bases from J, leaving 7 bases between. CDR3 length: 14 residues. The chain's CDR3 is CASSLGGSTDTQYF. The DNA of the CDR3 is TGTGCCAGCAGCTTGGGGGGTTCCACAGATACGCAGTATTTT.

The J gene is TRBJ1-5, the V gene TRBV5-8; 9 nucleotides align to TRBD1. There are 15 residues in the CDR3. With 2 bases clipped from V and 6 bases from J, the junction kept 6 bases outside the gene matches. In germline, CDR1 is SGHTS, CDR2 YDEGEE. This CDR3 reads CASSFGTGFGQPQHF. Written as DNA, the CDR3 is TGTGCCAGCAGCTTTGGGACAGGGTTCGGTCAGCCCCAGCATTTT.

CDR3 DNA: TGTGCCAGCAGTTCACGCCGGGACAGGGGGTCTGGGGCCAACGTCCTGACTTTC. Amino acids: CASSSRRDRGSGANVLTF. The chain employs TRBV27 and TRBJ2-6, with 11 bases that match TRBD1. The ends lost 4 bases at V and 1 base at J; junction bases unmatched: 6. Germline loops: CDR1 MNHEY, CDR2 SMNVEV (reference sequence). The CDR3 spans 18 residues.

The chain links TRBV11-2 to TRBJ1-5; D gene unclear. The V and J ends lost 6 bases and 4 bases respectively, with 10 bases between them. The V gene's germline CDR1 is SGHAT and CDR2 FQNNGV. CDR3 length equals 13 residues. The CDR3 here is CASRRPINQPQHF. CDR3 nucleotides: TGTGCCAGCAGGAGGCCCATTAATCAGCCCCAGCATTTT.